This T cell receptor beta chain was recovered during a study of blood T cell repertoires in COVID-19. Sequencing was performed with immunoSEQ multiplex PCR; in TCRdb, only in-frame clones are kept and a portion is missing. The sample lists fewer than 350,000 clones, 89% occurring once. V lost 0 bases and J 0 bases, leaving 12 bases between the germline ends. The CDR3 loop spans 16 amino acids. The V gene's germline CDR1 is LGHDT and CDR2 YNNKEL (reference sequence). Clinical history reported by participants formed the basis on which cohorts were assigned. Donors in Cohort 3 counted as recovered after two negative PCRs, clearance, or symptom resolution.

This TCR derives from a man in his fifties or sixties who had recovered from COVID-19. The chain joins TRBV3-1 (or the pseudogene TRBV3-2) to TRBJ2-7; D not certain. The sequenced sample was PBMCs or T cells enriched from blood (not recorded which). The CDR3 spells CASSQDWAGASYEQYF. In DNA, the CDR3 is TGTGCCAGCAGCCAAGACTGGGCAGGTGCCTCCTACGAGCAGTACTTC.